This T cell receptor (beta chain) emerged from a study of graft-versus-host responses after intestinal transplantation. Whole-study findings and limits: Declines in HvG clones occurring early post-transplant were associated with peak circulating GvH clone levels. Patients with graft-donor T cell macrochimerism had high graft-versus-host to host-versus-graft clonal ratios in allografts.

The table came from immunoSEQ multiplex PCR; TCRdb's copy has only in-frame clones and leaves some out. In the table there are tens of thousands of clones, roughly 92% of which are singletons. The CDR3 contains 13 residues. The germline V and J ends were trimmed by 1 base and 7 bases, with 10 bases remaining between them. Germline-derived CDR1 and CDR2 are SNHLY and FYNNEI. Concerning this clone itself: The antigen is not known.

Samples of post-transplant bone marrow were collected from the posterior iliac crest or another site. This TCR was recovered from a human patient who received an intestinal transplant, so some T cells may come from the graft donor. Sequenced material: bone marrow, taken less than 750 days after intestinal transplantation. The chain couples TRBV2 to TRBJ2-5, with D unresolved. For the CDR3, the DNA is TGTGCCAGCAGTGAAGGTTCCCTACCGACCCAGTACTTC. It encodes CASSEGSLPTQYF. The full variable domain, rest sourced from reference TRBV2 and TRBJ2-5, is EPEVTQTPSHQVTQMGQEVILRCVPISNHLYFYWYRQILGQKVEFLVSFYNNEISEKSEIFDDQFSVERPDGSNFTLKIRSTKLEDSAMYFCASSEGSLPTQYFGPGTRLLVL.